These T cell receptor beta chains were read from a single sample in a study of cytomegalovirus exposure and HLA in healthy donors. Produced via immunoSEQ multiplex PCR; TCRdb's table is partial and in-frame only. Altogether about 130,000 clones are present, approximately 80% being singletons, with the ten largest covering roughly 4.3%. The specimen was PBMCs. These receptors all stem from a male donor in good health and CMV-seronegative. Both conserved end residues are part of each CDR3. D genes are given only for firm matches. For some rows the clone size is stated as once, few or many, or as a class when expanded; others skip it.

v_call	cdr3_length	d_call	clone_size	j_call	cdr3_aa	cdr3_nt
TRBV27	16	NA	NA	TRBJ2-1	CASRTPAGSSYNEQFF	TGTGCCAGCAGGACACCCGCGGGCAGCTCCTACAATGAGCAGTTCTTC
TRBV5-1	13	NA	few	TRBJ1-2	CASSLDRVDGYTF	TGCGCCAGCAGCTTGGACAGGGTGGATGGCTACACCTTC
TRBV9	13	NA	NA	TRBJ1-5	CASSPRGGQPQHF	TGTGCCAGCAGCCCCAGGGGTGGGCAGCCCCAGCATTTT
TRBV29-1	15	NA	once	TRBJ1-2	CSVPPGPPVSYGYTF	TGCAGCGTTCCCCCCGGTCCCCCCGTATCCTATGGCTACACCTTC
TRBV5-8	15	TRBD2	NA	TRBJ2-3	CASSFGTSRLDTQYF	TGTGCCAGCAGCTTCGGGACTAGCCGCTTAGATACGCAGTATTTT
TRBV4-2	14	NA	few	TRBJ2-3	CASSQAESTDTQYF	TGTGCCAGCAGCCAAGCCGAGAGCACAGATACGCAGTATTTT
TRBV6-5	15	TRBD2	NA	TRBJ2-7	CASKGTSGRVYEQYF	TGTGCCAGCAAGGGGACTAGCGGGAGAGTATACGAGCAGTACTTC
TRBV5-5	16	TRBD2	NA	TRBJ2-2	CASSLGSSGSGGELFF	TGTGCCAGCAGCTTGGGCAGTAGCGGGAGCGGCGGGGAGCTGTTTTTT
TRBV6-6	15	NA	NA	TRBJ2-7	CASVSGRKGSYEQYF	TGTGCCAGCGTGAGCGGCAGGAAAGGCTCCTACGAGCAGTACTTC
TRBV30	15	NA	once	TRBJ2-1	CAWGWGERPSNEQFF	TGTGCCTGGGGATGGGGGGAAAGGCCCTCCAATGAGCAGTTCTTC
TRBV7-2	14	TRBD1	NA	TRBJ1-2	CASSSQGALFGYTF	TGTGCCAGCAGCTCACAGGGGGCGCTTTTTGGCTACACCTTC
TRBV29-1	14	NA	NA	TRBJ2-3	CSVGSRELTDTQYF	TGCAGCGTTGGGTCAAGGGAGTTAACAGATACGCAGTATTTT
TRBV5-1	15	NA	once	TRBJ2-2	CASSLGSYGSGELFF	TGCGCCAGCAGCTTGGGATCGTACGGGTCCGGGGAGCTGTTTTTT
TRBV5-4	16	TRBD2	once	TRBJ2-5	CASSLEASGGGETQYF	TGTGCCAGCAGCTTGGAAGCTAGCGGGGGAGGAGAGACCCAGTACTTC
TRBV30	14	TRBD1	NA	TRBJ2-2	CAWSSDRATGELFF	TGTGCCTGGAGTTCCGACAGGGCCACCGGGGAGCTGTTTTTT
TRBV5-1	15	TRBD1	NA	TRBJ2-5	CASSAGQGAQETQYF	TGCGCCAGCAGCGCGGGACAGGGCGCGCAAGAGACCCAGTACTTC
TRBV6-4	13	NA	NA	TRBJ2-7	CASSVKESDEQYF	TGTGCCAGCAGTGTAAAGGAGAGCGACGAGCAGTACTTC
TRBV4-2	16	TRBD1	NA	TRBJ1-5	CASSRKGTDYNQPQHF	TGTGCCAGCAGCCGCAAAGGGACAGACTATAATCAGCCCCAGCATTTT
TRBV12-5	14	NA	NA	TRBJ1-2	CASGLATGFDGYTF	TGTGCTAGTGGTTTGGCAACAGGGTTTGATGGCTACACCTTC
TRBV11-3	15	NA	NA	TRBJ1-1	CASSLGGKSNTEAFF	TGTGCCAGCAGCTTAGGGGGCAAATCGAACACTGAAGCTTTCTTT
TRBV7-9	15	TRBD1	NA	TRBJ1-4	CASSRWGQGNEKLFF	TGTGCCAGCAGCCGCTGGGGACAGGGGAATGAAAAACTGTTTTTT
TRBV11-2	18	NA	NA	TRBJ2-7	CASHSPVEWGEPSYEQYF	TGTGCCAGCCACTCCCCCGTTGAGTGGGGCGAACCCTCCTACGAGCAGTACTTC
TRBV27	15	TRBD1	NA	TRBJ1-2	CASSLYTGGGYGYTF	TGTGCCAGCAGTTTATACACAGGGGGAGGCTATGGCTACACCTTC
TRBV9	16	NA	NA	TRBJ2-7	CASSVSSTPSSYEQYF	TGTGCCAGCAGCGTATCTTCGACTCCGAGCTCCTACGAGCAGTACTTC
TRBV6-6	15	NA	NA	TRBJ1-6	CASSIEVGDNSPLHF	TGTGCCAGCAGTATTGAAGTGGGAGATAATTCACCCCTCCACTTT
TRBV2	12	NA	NA	TRBJ2-5	CASSDPQSKQYF	TGTGCCAGCAGTGACCCACAATCCAAGCAGTACTTC
TRBV7-9	18	TRBD2	NA	TRBJ2-7	CSSSPLFRAGGTTYEQYF	TGTTCCAGCAGCCCCTTATTTCGGGCGGGAGGTACCACCTACGAGCAGTACTTC
TRBV19	13	NA	once	TRBJ2-2	CASSIPGTGELFF	TGTGCCAGTAGTATACCCGGGACCGGGGAGCTGTTTTTT
TRBV19	15	TRBD2	NA	TRBJ2-7	CASSIGLAGVYEQYF	TGTGCCAGTAGTATCGGACTAGCGGGAGTCTACGAGCAGTACTTC
TRBV5-6	17	NA	NA	TRBJ2-2	CASGKKQGRTNTGELFF	TGTGCCAGCGGAAAAAAACAGGGTCGAACGAACACCGGGGAGCTGTTTTTT
TRBV4-3	17	TRBD1	few	TRBJ2-3	CASSQAHTGVLTDTQYF	TGCGCCAGCAGCCAAGCCCACACAGGGGTGCTCACAGATACGCAGTATTTT
TRBV11-3	14	NA	NA	TRBJ2-5	CASSASGYQETQYF	TGTGCCAGCAGCGCCAGCGGTTACCAAGAGACCCAGTACTTC